This T cell receptor beta chain was identified in a study of graft-versus-host responses after intestinal transplantation. In the study overall: Tacrolimus and steroids were given for two to four years to all recipients after anti-thymocyte globulin induction. Study-level findings and limits: The study associated peak circulating GvH clone levels with early post-transplant HvG declines. Detected in recipient marrow were GvH clones, some of which were first observed in ileum or blood.

A word on this clone: Its antigen is still unknown.

Per the germline V gene, CDR1 is SGHNT and CDR2 is YYREEE (reference sequence). V lost 2 bases and J lost 6, with 15 bases in between. This CDR3 region has 14 residues. TCRdb's copy holds only in-frame clones and misses some; the assay was immunoSEQ multiplex PCR. The sample comprises about 40,000 clones, around 92% of which are singletons, and around 7% rests with the top ten. The chain couples TRBV5-4 to TRBJ2-7; no definite D call. The clonotype was recovered from a human patient who received an intestinal transplant, so some T cells may come from the graft donor. Sequencing used PBMCs, obtained around 280 days after transplant. CDR3 residues: CASSLPALTSEQYF. As DNA, the CDR3 is TGTGCCAGCAGCTTACCCGCCCTAACCAGCGAGCAGTACTTC.